This TCR beta chain was obtained from a study of OX40 agonist ivuxolimab in advanced cancers. Here immunoSEQ multiplex PCR was the method, and the copy in TCRdb shows in-frame clones only, minus some. The data hold fewer than 65,000 clones, with roughly 89% observed a single time. The CDR3 totals 12 residues. With 2 bases removed from V and 4 bases from J, the gap between germline ends came to 5 bases. Per germline, CDR1 ENHRY and CDR2 SYGVKD. The V gene is TRBV10-3, the J gene TRBJ1-2; D ambiguous. Sequencing used CD4+ or CD8+ T cells sorted from blood, obtained in a trial of the OX40 agonist ivuxolimab. This TCR was recovered from an adult with an advanced solid tumor such as melanoma, head and neck, liver or kidney cancer. The CDR3 sequence is CAISEAAYGYTF. The CDR3 DNA reads TGTGCCATCAGTGAGGCAGCCTATGGCTACACCTTC.